This T cell receptor beta chain was captured in a study of blood T cell repertoires in COVID-19. Germline lookup yields CDR1 MNHEY and CDR2 SVGEGT. Trimming cost V 0 bases and J 8 bases; bases outside gene matches: 6. There are 15 residues in the CDR3. Sequenced by immunoSEQ multiplex PCR; TCRdb stores in-frame clones only, minus some. The data hold more than 100,000 clones, with roughly four fifths observed a single time. This clonotype was obtained from a man in his forties or fifties with acute COVID-19. V gene TRBV6-2 or TRBV6-3 combines with J gene TRBJ2-3; 9 nucleotides match TRBD2. What was sequenced was PBMCs or T cells enriched from blood (not recorded which). The CDR3, as DNA: TGTGCCAGCAGTTACTCTAGCGGGGGTTTGGGTACGCAGTATTTT. Amino acids: CASSYSSGGLGTQYF.